Below are 9 T cell receptor beta chains sequenced from a single sample in a study of cytomegalovirus exposure and HLA in healthy donors. PCR used 60 Vbeta primers and 13 Jbeta primers. Here immunoSEQ multiplex PCR was the method, and the copy in TCRdb shows in-frame clones only, minus some. The sample lists 100,000 to 150,000 clones, 70% to 85% seen once, with 2.5% to 3% in the top ten. The sequenced sample was PBMCs. The origin of the receptors is a woman aged 18-29 years in good health and CMV-seropositive.

As regards this clone: The junction and the germline gene differ at one end; a read error may be behind it. J is TRBJ1-1 and V is TRBV7-9; the match to TRBD1 covers 10 bases. The germline gives CDR1 SEHNR, CDR2 FQNEAQ (reference sequence). The CDR3 extends over 14 amino acids. DNA for the CDR3: TGTTCCAGCAGCTTTCCGGGACAGGGGTCTGAAGCTTTCTTT. This encodes CSSSFPGQGSEAFF.

The chain combines TRBV2 with TRBJ2-7; possibly TRBD2 for D (5 bases). The germline V gene has CDR1 SNHLY and CDR2 FYNNEI. V dropped 7 bases and J dropped 4 bases, with 8 bases sitting between them. The CDR3 extends over 11 amino acids. The CDR3 spells CASTPGYEQYF. The CDR3 DNA sequence: TGTGCCAGCACCCCGGGGTACGAGCAGTACTTC.

On this clone: The same CDR3 arises from other DNA sequences in this sample as well. This chain uses TRBV2 with TRBJ1-5; a possible D gene is TRBD1 (5 bases). V was shortened by 2 bases and J by 6 bases, with 11 bases between the two germline ends. This CDR3 has 14 amino acids. Germline CDR1 SNHLY, CDR2 FYNNEI. The CDR3 DNA reads as TGTGCCAGCAGTGAACAGGGTGGTGGTCAGCCCCAGCATTTT. It translates to CASSEQGGGQPQHF. Based on the CDR3 plus reference TRBV2 and TRBJ1-5, the full variable domain is EPEVTQTPSHQVTQMGQEVILRCVPISNHLYFYWYRQILGQKVEFLVSFYNNEISEKSEIFDDQFSVERPDGSNFTLKIRSTKLEDSAMYFCASSEQGGGQPQHFGDGTRLSIL.

The rearrangement uses TRBV12-5 and TRBJ2-3; D unresolved. The CDR3 length is 13 residues. V lost 6 bases to trimming and J lost 2 bases, with 9 bases between them. The germline V gene encodes CDR1 LGHNT and CDR2 FRNRAP. This chain's CDR3 is CASGRTHTDTQYF. Written as DNA, the CDR3 is TGTGCTAGTGGCCGAACTCACACAGATACGCAGTATTTT.

The V gene is TRBV11-2, the J gene TRBJ1-6; no clear D. Germline V gives CDR1 SGHAT, CDR2 FQNNGV. V was trimmed by 5 bases and J by 8 bases, leaving 10 bases between them. The CDR3 contains 13 residues. CDR3 nucleotides: TGTGCCAGCAGCCTACGATCCGATTCACCCCTCCACTTT. As protein: CASSLRSDSPLHF.

V and J are TRBV18 and TRBJ1-1; the D is unclear. The CDR3 loop spans 13 amino acids. Germline values: CDR1 KGHSH, CDR2 LQKENI. The V gene lost 5 bases and the J gene lost 1 base, with 8 bases spanning the gap. In DNA, the CDR3 is TGTGCCAGCTCATCACAGAGGAACACTGAAGCTTTCTTT. It codes for CASSSQRNTEAFF.

This clone was counted a few times. V gene TRBV4-1 combines with J gene TRBJ1-6; 9 bases map to TRBD1. V dropped 1 base and J dropped 9; count of bases not matched to a gene: 4. Germline V gene data show CDR1 as MGHRA and CDR2 as YSYEKL. The CDR3 covers 15 residues. The CDR3 here is CASSQVGQGISPLHF. CDR3 in DNA: TGCGCCAGCAGCCAAGTCGGACAGGGGATTTCACCCCTCCACTTT.

CDR3 sequence reads: CASSRDRGFPYEQYF. CDR3 sequence (DNA): TGTGCCAGTAGTAGGGACAGGGGGTTCCCCTACGAGCAGTACTTC. The chain has TRBV19 and TRBJ2-7, with 11 nucleotides matching TRBD1. The V gene's germline CDR1 is LNHDA and CDR2 SQIVND (reference sequence). This CDR3 has 15 residues. V was clipped by 4 bases and J by 2 bases; unmatched bases: 4.

This clone was detected once. The rearrangement joins TRBV4-1 to TRBJ2-1, with TRBD2 matching 9 bases. The J segment lost 7 bases and the V segment lost 0 bases, leaving 4 bases of the junction unmatched. The CDR3 runs to 15 residues. Per germline, CDR1 MGHRA and CDR2 YSYEKL. The CDR3 protein is CASSQEAGGLNEQFF. The CDR3 DNA reads TGCGCCAGCAGCCAAGAGGCGGGGGGGCTTAATGAGCAGTTCTTC.